What follows are 20 T cell receptor beta chains derived from one specimen sequenced in a study of long-term antiretroviral therapy in people with HIV. The libraries were made with immunoSEQ v3.0 at survey level. Clones were read by immunoSEQ multiplex PCR, and TCRdb kept only the in-frame ones, dropping some. Of 22,000 or so clones listed, around 81% are singletons. Sample: unsorted PBMCs, taken 2.9 years after starting antiretroviral therapy. Receptors originate from a woman younger than 45 with HIV.

The chain links TRBV30 to TRBJ1-3; D is unclear. V was cut by 1 base and J by 0 bases, with 4 bases left in between. The CDR3 sequence is 13 residues long. Germline assignment: CDR1 GTSNPN and CDR2 SVGIG (reference sequence). The chain's CDR3 is CAWSGDSGNTIYF. In nucleotides, the CDR3 is TGTGCCTGGAGTGGCGACTCTGGAAACACCATATATTTT.

CDR3 sequence (DNA): TGTGCCAGCAGGACACTAGCGGGGGGGCAGGGGTTCTTC. It yields the protein CASRTLAGGQGFF. The chain uses TRBV6-1 and TRBJ2-1; 13 bases are shared with TRBD2. V trimming: 6 bases; J trimming: 15 bases; junction bases outside the gene matches: 8. There are 13 residues in the CDR3. Germline CDR1 reads MNHNS; CDR2 reads SASEGT.

The chain employs TRBV5-1 and TRBJ2-3; D uncertain. With 0 bases removed from V and 3 bases from J, the gap between germline ends came to 11 bases. CDR3 length: 15 residues. Germline V gives CDR1 SGHRS, CDR2 YFSETQ. CDR3 sequence reads: CASSLDGRWTDTQYF. CDR3 sequence (DNA): TGCGCCAGCAGCTTGGACGGCAGGTGGACAGATACGCAGTATTTT.

This chain joins TRBV6-6 and TRBJ1-2; perhaps TRBD1 as D (6 bases). The V gene's germline CDR1 is MNHNY and CDR2 SVGAGI (reference sequence). This CDR3 has 12 amino acids. The V gene lost 5 bases and the J gene lost 6 bases, with 10 bases spanning the gap. CDR3 protein: CASSRTEDGYTF. CDR3 sequence (DNA): TGTGCCAGCAGTCGGACAGAGGATGGCTACACCTTC.

The rearrangement links TRBV4-1 to TRBJ1-2, with D uncertain. Germline V gene lookup returns CDR1 MGHRA and CDR2 YSYEKL. The V end was cut by 0 bases, the J end by 1 base, with 6 bases between. The CDR3 has 14 amino acids. The CDR3 here is CASSQDRLNYGYTF. CDR3 in DNA: TGCGCCAGCAGCCAAGACAGGCTTAACTATGGCTACACCTTC.

The genes are TRBV15 and TRBJ1-1, with D maybe TRBD1 (6 bases). Looked up from germline, CDR1 is LNHNV and CDR2 is YYDKDF (reference sequence). Trimming pared 0 bases from V and 4 bases from J, leaving 12 bases between. This CDR3 has 15 residues. The DNA for the CDR3 is TGTGCCACCAGCAGAGATACAACAGGGTCCACTGAAGCTTTCTTT. The encoded protein is CATSRDTTGSTEAFF.

This chain joins TRBV7-9 and TRBJ2-3, with TRBD1 matching over 9 bases. Looked up from germline, CDR1 is SEHNR and CDR2 is FQNEAQ (reference sequence). Trimming took 4 bases from V and 1 from J; bases not matched to a gene: 6. This CDR3 is built from 16 residues. CDR3 loop: CASSSTGGLGTDTQYF. The DNA of the CDR3 is TGTGCCAGCAGCTCAACAGGGGGCTTAGGCACAGATACGCAGTATTTT.

V is TRBV2 and J is TRBJ1-2; D possibly corresponds to TRBD1 (6 bases). Trimming cost V 5 bases and J 0 bases, with 10 bases left between them. CDR3 length: 14 amino acids. The V gene's germline CDR1 is SNHLY and CDR2 FYNNEI. The CDR3 DNA sequence: TGTGCCAGCAGTACGGACAGTCCTAACTATGGCTACACCTTC. Translating gives CASSTDSPNYGYTF.

The chain has TRBV4-1 and TRBJ2-3, with unresolved D. Germline V lookup: CDR1 MGHRA, CDR2 YSYEKL. The CDR3 is 14 amino acids. With 3 bases removed from V and 2 bases from J, the gap between germline ends came to 9 bases. The CDR3 DNA reads TGCGCCAGCAGCCAGCCAGGTTTCACAGATACGCAGTATTTT. Amino acid sequence: CASSQPGFTDTQYF.

The chain recombines TRBV11-2 with TRBJ1-4, with TRBD1 matching over 7 bases. Germline V gene sequence: CDR1 SGHAT, CDR2 FQNNGV. The CDR3 covers 16 residues. The junction had 16 bases not matched to a gene; V was cut back by 5 bases and J by 10 bases. This CDR3 is CASSGQVLVGGGKLFF. CDR3 sequence (DNA): TGTGCCAGCAGCGGACAGGTGTTGGTTGGAGGGGGAAAACTGTTTTTT. The whole variable domain, filled in from reference TRBV11-2 and TRBJ1-4, reads EAGVAQSPRYKIIEKRQSVAFWCNPISGHATLYWYQQILGQGPKLLIQFQNNGVVDDSQLPKDRFSAERLKGVDSTLKIQPAKLEDSAVYLCASSGQVLVGGGKLFFGSGTQLSVL.

V and J are TRBV6-5 and TRBJ1-3; tentatively, D is TRBD1 (6 bases). V was pared by 6 bases and J by 2 bases, with 14 bases between. The germline V gene has CDR1 MNHEY and CDR2 SVGAGI. CDR3 size: 15 residues. This CDR3 is CASRSSQGTGNTIYF. Written as DNA, the CDR3 is TGTGCCAGCAGGAGCTCCCAGGGGACTGGAAACACCATATATTTT.

This clone was seen more than once but under ten times. The gene calls are TRBV6-5 and TRBJ1-2, with unresolved D. CDR1 is MNHEY and CDR2 is SVGAGI in the germline V gene. CDR3 length equals 13 residues. Trimming took 0 bases from V and 5 from J, leaving 7 bases between them. The CDR3 nucleotides read TGTGCCAGCAGTTACTCAGCGTCGTATGGCTACACCTTC. It codes for CASSYSASYGYTF.

The chain links TRBV10-1 to TRBJ2-1; 7 positions agree with TRBD2. Trimming removed 4 bases from V and 7 bases from J; junction bases left unmatched: 10. This CDR3 is 15 amino acids long. Germline values: CDR1 WNHNN, CDR2 SYGVQD (reference sequence). The CDR3 DNA is TGCGCCAGCAGTGTGACTAGCAGCTTGAGGAATGAGCAGTTCTTC. It translates to CASSVTSSLRNEQFF.

The chain recombines TRBV6-1 with TRBJ1-5, with TRBD1 identical over 10 bases. Looked up from germline, CDR1 is MNHNS and CDR2 is SASEGT. The V gene end was trimmed by 3 bases and the J gene end by 6 bases; junction bases not matched to a gene: 11. CDR3 size: 17 residues. CDR3 coding DNA: TGTGCCAGCAGTGATCCACTGACAGGGGGCCTCAGTCAGCCCCAGCATTTT. Translating it yields CASSDPLTGGLSQPQHF.

This clone has just one count. This sequence joins TRBV6-1 and TRBJ2-3; TRBD2 matches 7 bases. Germline CDR1 reads MNHNS; CDR2 reads SASEGT. V gave up 6 bases and J gave up 14 bases; unmatched junction bases: 11. The CDR3 length is 12 residues. This CDR3 is CASSPGVLAWYF. The CDR3 DNA sequence: TGTGCCAGCAGCCCCGGGGTACTAGCGTGGTATTTT.

The rearrangement uses TRBV5-1 and TRBJ2-5; 7 nucleotides line up with TRBD2. The V segment lost 0 bases and the J segment 3 bases; nucleotides outside the gene matches: 11. This CDR3 has 17 amino acids. The germline gives CDR1 SGHRS, CDR2 YFSETQ. CDR3 nucleotides: TGCGCCAGCAGCTTGGGGGGGGGAGGACCTACCAAAGAGACCCAGTACTTC. Amino acid sequence: CASSLGGGGPTKETQYF.

This clone was detected only a few times. Written as DNA, the CDR3 is TGTGCCAGCAGTTCTGGACAGGAGAGCTATGGCTACACCTTC. This translates into CASSSGQESYGYTF. This rearrangement joins TRBV2 to TRBJ1-2, with 7 bases identical to TRBD1. Germline CDR1 SNHLY, CDR2 FYNNEI. This CDR3 is built from 14 residues. Unmatched junction bases numbered 7, after V lost 5 bases and J lost 4 bases. Complete variable domain (other parts from reference TRBV2 and TRBJ1-2): EPEVTQTPSHQVTQMGQEVILRCVPISNHLYFYWYRQILGQKVEFLVSFYNNEISEKSEIFDDQFSVERPDGSNFTLKIRSTKLEDSAMYFCASSSGQESYGYTFGSGTRLTVV.

The chain couples TRBV29-1 to TRBJ2-2; D remains ambiguous. Germline values: CDR1 SQVTM, CDR2 ANQGSEA. With 6 bases removed from V and 7 bases from J, the gap between germline ends came to 9 bases. This CDR3 comprises 11 residues. CDR3 DNA sequence: TGCAGCGTCGGCCGAGGCGGGGAGCTGTTTTTT. Translation gives CSVGRGGELFF.

J is TRBJ2-7 and V is TRBV10-1, with D tentatively TRBD2 (5 bases). CDR1 WNHNN and CDR2 SYGVQD come from the germline V gene (reference sequence). Trimming removed 4 bases at V and 7 bases at J, with 14 bases between. The CDR3 sequence is 13 residues long. The DNA for the CDR3 is TGCGCCAGCAGTGGGACTCGGCTTGGGGAGCAGTACTTC. Its protein is CASSGTRLGEQYF.

This chain joins TRBV7-9 and TRBJ2-1; D is possibly TRBD1 (6 bases). Germline V CDR1 and CDR2: SEHNR, FQNEAQ (reference sequence). Trimming shortened V by 4 bases and J by 9 bases, and 13 bases separated the two germline ends. The length of the CDR3 is 13 residues. Here the CDR3 DNA reads TGTGCCAGCAGCTCAGGGGATATGGGTGAGCAGTTCTTC. This gives the protein CASSSGDMGEQFF. The whole variable domain, filled in from reference TRBV7-9 and TRBJ2-1, reads DTGVSQNPRHKITKRGQNVTFRCDPISEHNRLYWYRQTLGQGPEFLTYFQNEAQLEKSRLLSDRFSAERPKGSFSTLEIQRTEQGDSAMYLCASSSGDMGEQFFGPGTRLTVL.